This TCR beta chain was obtained from a study of cytomegalovirus exposure and HLA in healthy donors. Primers for the PCR totalled 60 Vbeta and 13 Jbeta. Method: immunoSEQ multiplex PCR; TCRdb's copy keeps in-frame clones and lacks some. The profile covers roughly 130,000 clones, with roughly 80% appearing a single time and approximately 8.2% taken by the ten largest. Study-wide results and caveats: Reports credit the classifier with highly specific, highly sensitive diagnosis of cytomegalovirus status. A few of the chains that were CMV-associated were confirmed in vitro to be specific for CMV antigens. What a later analysis showed was that several of the most significant clusters appeared linked to common viral pathogens.

Of note for this clone: Its antigen is currently unknown.

The receptor's source is a woman between 50 and 59 years old in good health and CMV-seropositive. Sequenced sample: PBMCs.

CDR3 sequence: CAWTGGGEKLFF. CDR3 nucleotide sequence: TGTGCCTGGACAGGGGGAGGAGAAAAACTGTTTTTT. The rearrangement joins TRBV30 to TRBJ1-4; TRBD1 matches at 7 bases. The V gene end was trimmed by 4 bases and the J gene end by 8 bases; junction bases not matched to a gene: 4. The CDR3 totals 12 residues. CDR1 and CDR2 from the germline V gene are GTSNPN and SVGIG (reference sequence).